Listed here are 5 T cell receptor beta chains from one sample, sequenced in a study of blood T cell repertoires in COVID-19. Some clones are missing from TCRdb's copy, which holds only in-frame ones; the method was immunoSEQ multiplex PCR. The sample contains some 250,000 clones, roughly 80% of which appear only once. Sequences were obtained from peripheral blood. Receptors originate from a woman of 80 years or more with acute or convalescent COVID-19.

The chain links TRBV19 to TRBJ1-5; 8 nucleotides agree with TRBD1. The V gene's germline CDR1 is LNHDA and CDR2 SQIVND (reference sequence). V lost 4 bases to trimming and J lost 0 bases; unmatched junction nucleotides: 8. CDR3 length: 17 amino acids. The CDR3 spells CASSNRPGGYSNQPQHF. The CDR3 bases are TGTGCCAGTAGTAACCGTCCAGGGGGCTATAGCAATCAGCCCCAGCATTTT. Full variable domain (outside the CDR3, taken from reference TRBV19 and TRBJ1-5): DGGITQSPKYLFRKEGQNVTLSCEQNLNHDAMYWYRQDPGQGLRLIYYSQIVNDFQKGDIAEGYSVSREKKESFPLTVTSAQKNPTAFYLCASSNRPGGYSNQPQHFGDGTRLSIL.

This clone has only a few counts. The genes are TRBV15 and TRBJ2-1; 8 positions agree with TRBD2. Germline-derived CDR1 and CDR2 are LNHNV and YYDKDF (reference sequence). This CDR3 contains 14 residues. Germline trimming cut 0 bases from V and 8 bases from J; bases unmatched to any gene: 3. The CDR3 region is CATSRDGGADEQFF. DNA for the CDR3: TGTGCCACCAGCAGAGACGGGGGGGCCGATGAGCAGTTCTTC.

The chain combines TRBV5-1 with TRBJ1-2; 9 bases fit TRBD1. Unmatched junction bases numbered 6, after V lost 7 bases and J lost 2 bases. The CDR3 consists of 14 residues. Germline-derived CDR1 and CDR2 are SGHRS and YFSETQ. The CDR3 coding sequence is TGCGCCAGCGGTACCGGGACAGGGAACTATGGCTACACCTTC. The encoded protein is CASGTGTGNYGYTF.

The V gene is TRBV5-4, the J gene TRBJ2-1, with D maybe TRBD2 (6 bases). V gave up 3 bases and J gave up 8 bases, with 9 bases separating them. This CDR3 is 12 amino acids long. Germline CDR1 is SGHNT and CDR2 is YYREEE (reference sequence). The CDR3 loop is CASSWGGDEQFF. For the CDR3, the DNA is TGTGCCAGCAGCTGGGGCGGGGATGAGCAGTTCTTC.

The V and J genes are TRBV2 and TRBJ1-2; the match to TRBD1 covers 8 bases. Germline V gives CDR1 SNHLY, CDR2 FYNNEI. This CDR3 has 13 residues. Trimming took 6 bases from V and 4 from J; bases not matched to a gene: 4. The CDR3 loop is CASSDRGGYGYTF. DNA of the CDR3: TGTGCCAGCAGCGACAGGGGTGGCTATGGCTACACCTTC.